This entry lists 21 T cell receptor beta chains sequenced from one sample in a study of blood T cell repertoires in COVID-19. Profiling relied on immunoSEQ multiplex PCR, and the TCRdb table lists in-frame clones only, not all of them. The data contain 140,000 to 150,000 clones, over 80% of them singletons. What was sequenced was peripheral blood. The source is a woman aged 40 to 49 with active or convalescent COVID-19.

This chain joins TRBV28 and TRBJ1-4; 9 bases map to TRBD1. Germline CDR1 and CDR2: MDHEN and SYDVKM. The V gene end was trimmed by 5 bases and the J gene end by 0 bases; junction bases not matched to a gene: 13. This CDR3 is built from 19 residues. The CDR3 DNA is TGTGCCAGCAGTCCATGGACAGGGGATTATGCTTCAACTAATGAAAAACTGTTTTTT. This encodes CASSPWTGDYASTNEKLFF.

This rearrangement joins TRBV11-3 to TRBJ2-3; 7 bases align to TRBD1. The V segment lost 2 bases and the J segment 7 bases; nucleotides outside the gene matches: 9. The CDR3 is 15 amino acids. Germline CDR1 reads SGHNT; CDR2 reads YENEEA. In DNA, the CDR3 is TGTGCCAGCAGCTTAAGAGGGGCAGGGGGAAATACGCAGTATTTT. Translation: CASSLRGAGGNTQYF.

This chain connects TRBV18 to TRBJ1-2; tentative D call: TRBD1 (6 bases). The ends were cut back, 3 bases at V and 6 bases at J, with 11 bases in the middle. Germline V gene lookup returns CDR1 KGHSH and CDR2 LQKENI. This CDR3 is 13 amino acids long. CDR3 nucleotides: TGTGCCAGCTCACCGGGACAAGGAGATGGCTACACCTTC. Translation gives CASSPGQGDGYTF.

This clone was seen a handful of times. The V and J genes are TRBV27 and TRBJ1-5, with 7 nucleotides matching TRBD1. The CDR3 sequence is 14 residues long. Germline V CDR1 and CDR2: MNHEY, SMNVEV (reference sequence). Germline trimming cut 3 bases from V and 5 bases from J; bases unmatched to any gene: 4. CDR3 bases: TGTGCCAGCAGTTTTCGACAGGGTCATCAGCCCCAGCATTTT. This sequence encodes CASSFRQGHQPQHF.

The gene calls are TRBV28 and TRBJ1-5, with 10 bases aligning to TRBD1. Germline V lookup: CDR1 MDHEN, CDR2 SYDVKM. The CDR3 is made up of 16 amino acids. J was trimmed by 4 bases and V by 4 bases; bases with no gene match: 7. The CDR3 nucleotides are TGTGCCAGCAGTTCCCCGGGACAGGGGAGGAATCAGCCCCAGCATTTT. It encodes CASSSPGQGRNQPQHF.

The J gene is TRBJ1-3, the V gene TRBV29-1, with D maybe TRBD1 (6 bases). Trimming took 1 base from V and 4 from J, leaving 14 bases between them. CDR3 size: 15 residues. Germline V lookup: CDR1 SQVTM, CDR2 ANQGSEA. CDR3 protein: CSVEVGGAPGNTIYF. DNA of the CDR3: TGCAGCGTTGAAGTCGGGGGGGCGCCAGGAAACACCATATATTTT.

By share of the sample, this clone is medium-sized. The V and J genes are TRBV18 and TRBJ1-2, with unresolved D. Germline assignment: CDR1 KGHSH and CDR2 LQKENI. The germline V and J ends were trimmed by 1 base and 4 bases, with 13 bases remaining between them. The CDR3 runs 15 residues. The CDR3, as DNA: TGTGCCAGCTCACCACTTACGGGTAGCTCCTATGGCTACACCTTC. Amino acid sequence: CASSPLTGSSYGYTF.

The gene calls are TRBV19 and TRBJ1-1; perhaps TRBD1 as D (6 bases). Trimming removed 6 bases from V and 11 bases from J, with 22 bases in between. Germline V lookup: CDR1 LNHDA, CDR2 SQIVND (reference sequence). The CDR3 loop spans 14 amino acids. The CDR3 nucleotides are TGTGCCAGTAGCCGTGGGACACCGGGGCTCAGGGCTTTCTTT. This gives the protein CASSRGTPGLRAFF.

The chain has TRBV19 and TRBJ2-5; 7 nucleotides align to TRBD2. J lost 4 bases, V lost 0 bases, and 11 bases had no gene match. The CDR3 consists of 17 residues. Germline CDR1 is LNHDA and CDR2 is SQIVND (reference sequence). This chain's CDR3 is CASSIDFVGLRRETQYF. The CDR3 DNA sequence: TGTGCCAGTAGTATAGATTTTGTGGGACTAAGGCGAGAGACCCAGTACTTC.

The CDR3 nucleotides read TGTGCCAGCAGTAGTCCAGGGGCCTACGAGCAGTACTTC. It yields the protein CASSSPGAYEQYF. The V gene is TRBV27, the J gene TRBJ2-7; TRBD1 might be the D (6 bases). From germline, CDR1 is MNHEY and CDR2 SMNVEV (reference sequence). V dropped 5 bases and J dropped 2 bases, with 10 bases sitting between them. This CDR3 has 13 amino acids.

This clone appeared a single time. The CDR3 sequence is CARDASGGTGELFF. In DNA form, the CDR3 reads TGTGCCAGAGACGCTAGCGGAGGTACCGGGGAGCTGTTTTTT. The chain has TRBV7-9 and TRBJ2-2, with TRBD2 identical over 7 bases. The germline V gene has CDR1 SEHNR and CDR2 FQNEAQ (reference sequence). Germline trimming cut 9 bases from V and 5 bases from J; bases unmatched to any gene: 9. The CDR3 is 14 residues long.

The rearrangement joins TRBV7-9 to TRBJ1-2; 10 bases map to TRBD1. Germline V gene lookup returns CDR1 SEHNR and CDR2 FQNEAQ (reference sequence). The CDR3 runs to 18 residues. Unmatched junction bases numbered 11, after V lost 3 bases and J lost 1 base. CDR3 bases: TGTGCCAGCAGCTTCGGCGACAGGGGGCGTATGAATAACTATGGCTACACCTTC. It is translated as CASSFGDRGRMNNYGYTF.

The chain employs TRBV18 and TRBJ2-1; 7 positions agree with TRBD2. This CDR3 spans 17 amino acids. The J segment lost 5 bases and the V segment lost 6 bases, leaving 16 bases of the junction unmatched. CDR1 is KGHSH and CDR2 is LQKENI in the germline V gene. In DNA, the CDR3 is TGTGCCAGCTCCCCTATTCGCCAGCGGGGTAGTCACAATGAGCAGTTCTTC. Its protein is CASSPIRQRGSHNEQFF.

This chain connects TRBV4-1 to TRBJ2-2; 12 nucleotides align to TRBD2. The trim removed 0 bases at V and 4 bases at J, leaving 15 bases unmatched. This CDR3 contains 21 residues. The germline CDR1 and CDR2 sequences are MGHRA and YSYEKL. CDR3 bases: TGCGCCAGCAGCCAAGAAAGGTCGCGACTAGCGGGAGATTCGATCACCGGGGAGCTGTTTTTT. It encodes CASSQERSRLAGDSITGELFF.

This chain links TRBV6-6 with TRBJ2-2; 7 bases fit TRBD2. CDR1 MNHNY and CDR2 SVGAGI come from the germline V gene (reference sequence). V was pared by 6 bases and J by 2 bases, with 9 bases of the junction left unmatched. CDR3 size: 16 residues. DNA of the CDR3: TGTGCCAGCAGGGCCGCCGCGACTAGCAACACCGGGGAGCTGTTTTTT. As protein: CASRAAATSNTGELFF.

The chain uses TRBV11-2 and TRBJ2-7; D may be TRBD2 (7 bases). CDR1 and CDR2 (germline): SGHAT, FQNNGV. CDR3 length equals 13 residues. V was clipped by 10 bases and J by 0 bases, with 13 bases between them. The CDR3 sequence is CATRGGSSYEQYF. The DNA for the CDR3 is TGTGCCACCAGGGGAGGGAGCTCCTACGAGCAGTACTTC.

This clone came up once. The CDR3 here is CASSLGSGGESPQYF. The CDR3 DNA follows: TGTGCCAGCAGCTTAGGGAGCGGGGGGGAGAGTCCGCAGTATTTT. The rearrangement uses TRBV7-6 and TRBJ2-3, with 10 bases lining up with TRBD2. Trimming at V came to 1 base and at J to 10 bases, leaving 8 bases not matched to a gene. CDR3 length: 15 amino acids. The germline V gene encodes CDR1 SGHVS and CDR2 FNYEAQ.

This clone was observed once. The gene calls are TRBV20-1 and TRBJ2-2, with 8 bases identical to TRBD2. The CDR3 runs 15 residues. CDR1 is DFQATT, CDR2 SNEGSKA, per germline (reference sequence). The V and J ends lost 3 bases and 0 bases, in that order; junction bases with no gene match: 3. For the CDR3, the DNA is TGCAGTGCTAGTCGGCGGGGGGCGAACACCGGGGAGCTGTTTTTT. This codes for CSASRRGANTGELFF.

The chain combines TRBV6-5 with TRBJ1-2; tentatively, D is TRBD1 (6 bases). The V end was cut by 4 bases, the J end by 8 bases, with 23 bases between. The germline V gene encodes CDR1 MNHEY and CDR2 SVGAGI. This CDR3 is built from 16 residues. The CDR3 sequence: CASSLGTRGSWRGYTF. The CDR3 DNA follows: TGTGCCAGCAGTTTGGGGACAAGAGGATCCTGGCGCGGCTACACCTTC.

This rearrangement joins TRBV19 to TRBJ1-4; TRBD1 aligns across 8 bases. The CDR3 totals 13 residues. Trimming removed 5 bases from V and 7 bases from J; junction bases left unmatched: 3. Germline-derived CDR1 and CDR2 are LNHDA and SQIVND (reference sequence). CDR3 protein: CASSAQGAEKLFF. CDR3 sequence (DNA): TGTGCCAGTAGTGCCCAGGGGGCTGAAAAACTGTTTTTT.

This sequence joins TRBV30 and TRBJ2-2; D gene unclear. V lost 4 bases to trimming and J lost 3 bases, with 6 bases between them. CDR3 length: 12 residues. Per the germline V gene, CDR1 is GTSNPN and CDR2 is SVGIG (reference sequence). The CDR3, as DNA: TGTGCCTGGATCTTTGACACCGGGGAGCTGTTTTTT. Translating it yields CAWIFDTGELFF.